These 10 T cell receptor beta chains came from one sample sequenced in a study of shared clonotypes between healthy human individuals. Selected positively for CCR7 and CD45RO-negative, naive CD8 cells excluded terminally differentiated effector memory CD45RA+ cells. Repertoires were generated with immunoSEQ multiplex PCR, while TCRdb's copy carries only in-frame clones and drops some. The sample has about 2.1 million clones; about 92% are singletons. Input material: naive CD8+ T cells from PBMCs. All receptors derive from a man between 18 and 35 years old in good health. Some clones in this sample may be carry-over from other donors' samples.

The chain carries TRBV14 and TRBJ1-5; TRBD1 matches 7 bases. V gave up 4 bases and J gave up 4 bases; unmatched junction bases: 1. Germline lookup yields CDR1 SGHDN and CDR2 FVKESK. The CDR3 spans 13 residues. The DNA of the CDR3 is TGTGCCAGCAGCCGGGACAGAAATCAGCCCCAGCATTTT. It codes for CASSRDRNQPQHF.

The chain links TRBV4-1 to TRBJ2-7; D is unresolved. The CDR3 runs to 11 residues. Germline V gene lookup returns CDR1 MGHRA and CDR2 YSYEKL. Trimming shortened V by 1 base and J by 8 bases, and 6 bases separated the two germline ends. CDR3 sequence reads: CASSQGGKQYF. CDR3 nucleotides: TGCGCCAGCAGCCAAGGGGGAAAGCAGTACTTC.

The J gene is TRBJ2-5, the V gene TRBV5-1; D gene ambiguous. The CDR3 sequence is 12 residues long. The V gene's germline CDR1 is SGHRS and CDR2 YFSETQ. Trimming removed 4 bases from V and 0 bases from J, with 4 bases in between. The CDR3 loop reads CASSEYQETQYF. As DNA, the CDR3 is TGCGCCAGCAGCGAGTACCAAGAGACCCAGTACTTC. Full variable domain (remainder filled in from reference TRBV5-1 and TRBJ2-5): KAGVTQTPRYLIKTRGQQVTLSCSPISGHRSVSWYQQTPGQGLQFLFEYFSETQRNKGNFPGRFSGRQFSNSRSEMNVSTLELGDSALYLCASSEYQETQYFGPGTRLLVL.

The CDR3 sequence: CASRDPVGTGELFF. In nucleotides, the CDR3 is TGTGCCAGCAGGGATCCAGTGGGCACCGGGGAGCTGTTTTTT. This chain uses TRBV7-9 with TRBJ2-2; D not certain. The germline V gene encodes CDR1 SEHNR and CDR2 FQNEAQ (reference sequence). The CDR3 is 14 residues long. The V end was cut by 6 bases, the J end by 4 bases, with 12 bases between.

The chain employs TRBV27 and TRBJ1-2; D not resolved. Germline lookup yields CDR1 MNHEY and CDR2 SMNVEV (reference sequence). Trimming removed 2 bases at V and 4 bases at J, with 8 bases between. There are 13 residues in the CDR3. CDR3 loop: CASSLGWGYGYTF. The DNA for the CDR3 is TGTGCCAGCAGTTTAGGGTGGGGCTATGGCTACACCTTC.

J is TRBJ2-7 and V is TRBV5-1; D gene unclear. Trimming stripped 0 bases from V and 3 bases from J, with 7 bases between. The CDR3 runs 13 residues. Per the germline V gene, CDR1 is SGHRS and CDR2 is YFSETQ. As DNA, the CDR3 is TGCGCCAGCAGCTTGGTTGCTCGCTACGAGCAGTACTTC. Amino acid sequence: CASSLVARYEQYF.

The chain employs TRBV28 and TRBJ2-1; 14 bases map to TRBD2. CDR3 length: 18 residues. In germline, CDR1 is MDHEN, CDR2 SYDVKM. The V gene end was trimmed by 3 bases and the J gene end by 4 bases; junction bases not matched to a gene: 8. The CDR3 DNA is TGTGCCAGCAGTTTCTCGACTAGCGGGAGGGCCAGATACAATGAGCAGTTCTTC. The encoded protein is CASSFSTSGRARYNEQFF.

This chain links TRBV9 with TRBJ2-5; D gene unclear. CDR3 length: 12 residues. The V and J ends lost 0 bases and 5 bases respectively, with 5 bases between them. Germline CDR1 SGDLS, CDR2 YYNGEE. The CDR3 loop reads CASSVEAETQYF. Here the CDR3 DNA reads TGTGCCAGCAGCGTAGAAGCGGAGACCCAGTACTTC. The whole variable domain, filled in from reference TRBV9 and TRBJ2-5, reads DSGVTQTPKHLITATGQRVTLRCSPRSGDLSVYWYQQSLDQGLQFLIQYYNGEERAKGNILERFSAQQFPDLHSELNLSSLELGDSALYFCASSVEAETQYFGPGTRLLVL.

The V gene is TRBV27, the J gene TRBJ1-2, with 7 nucleotides matching TRBD1. CDR1 MNHEY and CDR2 SMNVEV come from the germline V gene (reference sequence). The CDR3 length is 13 residues. After removal of 5 bases from V and 8 bases from J, the junction contained 8 bases not matched to a gene. The DNA for the CDR3 is TGTGCCAGCAGTGTGGGACAGCTGGCGGGCTACACCTTC. It yields the protein CASSVGQLAGYTF.

With respect to this clone: The sample has other DNA sequences that encode this CDR3 too. The chain carries TRBV28 and TRBJ2-7, with 8 bases matching TRBD2. CDR1 is MDHEN and CDR2 is SYDVKM in the germline V gene. The CDR3 length is 15 residues. V shed 2 bases, J shed 0 bases, and the junction held 3 bases outside the gene matches. The CDR3 DNA is TGTGCCAGCAGTTTAACTAGCGGATCCTCCTACGAGCAGTACTTC. Translated: CASSLTSGSSYEQYF. The full variable domain, in which reference TRBV28 and TRBJ2-7 provide the parts outside the CDR3, is DVKVTQSSRYLVKRTGEKVFLECVQDMDHENMFWYRQDPGLGLRLIYFSYDVKMKEKGDIPEGYSVSREKKERFSLILESASTNQTSMYLCASSLTSGSSYEQYFGPGTRLTVT.